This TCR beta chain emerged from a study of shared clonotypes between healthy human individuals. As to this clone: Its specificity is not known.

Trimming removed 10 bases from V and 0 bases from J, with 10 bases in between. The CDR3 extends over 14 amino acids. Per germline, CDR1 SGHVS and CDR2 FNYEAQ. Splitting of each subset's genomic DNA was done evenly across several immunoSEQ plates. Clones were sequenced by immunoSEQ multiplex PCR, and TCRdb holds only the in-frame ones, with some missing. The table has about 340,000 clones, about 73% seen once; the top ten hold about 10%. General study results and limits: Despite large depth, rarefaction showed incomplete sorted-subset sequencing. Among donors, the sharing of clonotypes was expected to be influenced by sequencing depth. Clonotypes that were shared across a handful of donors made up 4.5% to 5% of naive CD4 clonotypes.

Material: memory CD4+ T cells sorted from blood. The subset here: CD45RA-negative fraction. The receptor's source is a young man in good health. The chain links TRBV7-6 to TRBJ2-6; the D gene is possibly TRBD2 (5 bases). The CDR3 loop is CATRADSGANVLTF. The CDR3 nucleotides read TGTGCCACCCGAGCGGACTCTGGGGCCAACGTCCTGACTTTC.